This entry lists 25 T cell receptor beta chains sequenced from one sample in a study of cytomegalovirus exposure and HLA in healthy donors. PCR employed 60 Vbeta and 13 Jbeta primers. The method was immunoSEQ multiplex PCR; TCRdb's version includes in-frame clones alone and lacks a portion of them. The sample has about 77,000 clones, roughly 80% seen once. Source material: PBMCs. The receptors stem from a man aged 35 to 55 in good health and CMV-seronegative.

The V and J genes are TRBV29-1 and TRBJ2-5; a possible D gene is TRBD2 (6 bases). V was shortened by 4 bases and J by 1 base, with 10 bases between the two germline ends. Germline CDR1 is SQVTM and CDR2 is ANQGSEA. The CDR3 is 13 amino acids. CDR3 loop: CSVALAVQETQYF. The CDR3 DNA reads TGCAGCGTTGCCTTAGCGGTCCAAGAGACCCAGTACTTC.

The chain joins TRBV6-1 to TRBJ2-7; the D gene is possibly TRBD1 (6 bases). Germline CDR1 and CDR2: MNHNS and SASEGT. V was cut by 1 base and J by 2 bases, with 15 bases left in between. This CDR3 contains 16 residues. CDR3 nucleotides: TGTGCCAGCAGTGAAGGGGGGAGACAGGCCACCTACGAGCAGTACTTC. This encodes CASSEGGRQATYEQYF.

The rearrangement joins TRBV11-2 to TRBJ2-5; 9 bases line up with TRBD2. The CDR3 loop spans 13 amino acids. Losses at the gene ends were 9 bases for V and 5 bases for J; bases not matched to a gene: 7. Germline CDR1 and CDR2: SGHAT and FQNNGV. CDR3 sequence (DNA): TGTGCCAGTGTAGCGGGAGCCTTGGAGACCCAGTACTTC. Protein sequence: CASVAGALETQYF.

There are a few counts of this clone. This chain connects TRBV6-5 to TRBJ2-2; D might be TRBD2 (6 bases). V dropped 0 bases and J dropped 5 bases, with 10 bases sitting between them. This CDR3 contains 15 residues. Germline V gives CDR1 MNHEY, CDR2 SVGAGI. CDR3 residues: CASSYSRAGTGELFF. The CDR3 nucleotides are TGTGCCAGCAGTTACTCACGTGCGGGGACCGGGGAGCTGTTTTTT.

The V gene is TRBV6-5, the J gene TRBJ1-5; 8 nucleotides agree with TRBD1. CDR3 length: 14 residues. J was trimmed by 5 bases and V by 6 bases; bases with no gene match: 6. Germline loops: CDR1 MNHEY, CDR2 SVGAGI. DNA for the CDR3: TGTGCCAGCAGAGACAGGGGAATCCATCAGCCCCAGCATTTT. Its translation is CASRDRGIHQPQHF.

The CDR3 is CASSLDGLNTEAFF. The CDR3 nucleotides are TGTGCCAGCAGCTTGGATGGACTCAACACTGAAGCTTTCTTT. This chain uses TRBV5-6 with TRBJ1-1; unclear D gene. The germline V gene has CDR1 SGHDT and CDR2 YYEEEE. The CDR3 extends over 14 amino acids. Trimming removed 0 bases at V and 2 bases at J, with 8 bases between.

The chain carries TRBV7-8 and TRBJ1-1, with 7 bases fitting TRBD1. This CDR3 region has 16 residues. CDR1 SGHVS and CDR2 FQNEAQ come from the germline V gene. J was trimmed by 0 bases and V by 3 bases; bases with no gene match: 7. The CDR3 here is CASSFPAGGMNTEAFF. CDR3 nucleotides: TGTGCCAGCAGCTTCCCTGCAGGGGGAATGAACACTGAAGCTTTCTTT.

This sequence joins TRBV6-1 and TRBJ2-5; tentatively, D is TRBD2 (5 bases). The DNA end is a closer match to TRBJ2-7, so the J assignment may be wrong. The CDR3 spans 14 residues. Germline CDR1 MNHNS, CDR2 SASEGT. The CDR3 bases are TGTGCCAGCAGTCTATTAGCGAAACGTGGCGAGCAGTACTTC. Translated, it gives CASSLLAKRGEQYF.

This clone showed up just once. The chain joins TRBV5-6 to TRBJ2-7; TRBD2 matches at 14 bases. Germline loops: CDR1 SGHDT, CDR2 YYEEEE. CDR3 size: 17 residues. Trimming took 1 base from V and 4 from J; bases not matched to a gene: 7. This CDR3 reads CASSLRGGTSGSYEQYF. The CDR3 nucleotides read TGTGCCAGCAGCTTGAGGGGCGGGACTAGCGGGAGTTACGAGCAGTACTTC.

On this clone: This CDR3 is missing its conserved last phenylalanine or tryptophan, likely due to a read error. This chain joins TRBV2 and TRBJ1-5; D unresolved. Germline assignment: CDR1 SNHLY and CDR2 FYNNEI. V was clipped by 4 bases and J by 0 bases, with 7 bases between them. The CDR3 runs to 14 residues. This CDR3 reads CASSVAYSNQPQHV. The CDR3 DNA follows: TGTGCCAGCAGTGTTGCCTATAGCAATCAGCCCCAGCATGTT.

The V gene is TRBV7-8, the J gene TRBJ1-5; unclear D gene. V lost 5 bases, J lost 8 bases, and 13 bases lay in between. Germline V gene sequence: CDR1 SGHVS, CDR2 FQNEAQ. CDR3 length: 13 amino acids. In DNA, the CDR3 is TGTGCCAGCAGCCGAGCAGGCCTGGAGCCCCAGCATTTT. This gives the protein CASSRAGLEPQHF.

The chain links TRBV18 to TRBJ1-2; 7 nucleotides line up with TRBD1. Germline loops: CDR1 KGHSH, CDR2 LQKENI. The V gene end was trimmed by 1 base and the J gene end by 6 bases; junction bases not matched to a gene: 8. This CDR3 region has 15 residues. CDR3: CASSPQNRGVDGYTF. Here the CDR3 DNA reads TGTGCCAGCTCACCACAAAACAGGGGAGTGGATGGCTACACCTTC. Based on the CDR3 plus reference TRBV18 and TRBJ1-2, the full variable domain is NAGVMQNPRHLVRRRGQEARLRCSPMKGHSHVYWYRQLPEEGLKFMVYLQKENIIDESGMPKERFSAEFPKEGPSILRIQQVVRGDSAAYFCASSPQNRGVDGYTFGSGTRLTVV.

The chain joins TRBV28 to TRBJ1-1, with D unclear. Germline CDR1 is MDHEN and CDR2 is SYDVKM. This CDR3 region has 13 residues. V lost 4 bases and J lost 0, with 6 bases in between. The CDR3 here is CASSSSMNTEAFF. In DNA, the CDR3 is TGTGCCAGCAGTTCAAGCATGAACACTGAAGCTTTCTTT. Based on the CDR3 plus reference TRBV28 and TRBJ1-1, the full variable domain is DVKVTQSSRYLVKRTGEKVFLECVQDMDHENMFWYRQDPGLGLRLIYFSYDVKMKEKGDIPEGYSVSREKKERFSLILESASTNQTSMYLCASSSSMNTEAFFGQGTRLTVV.

This sequence joins TRBV30 and TRBJ2-5, with no clear D. This CDR3 spans 16 amino acids. Germline V gives CDR1 GTSNPN, CDR2 SVGIG (reference sequence). Trimming stripped 0 bases from V and 4 bases from J, with 18 bases between. CDR3 coding DNA: TGTGCCTGGAGTGTGCTGGCTGCTTCGCCGGGAGAGACCCAGTACTTC. It specifies CAWSVLAASPGETQYF.

The V call is TRBV4-3, the J call TRBJ2-7; the match to TRBD2 covers 9 bases. Germline V gene sequence: CDR1 LGHNA, CDR2 YSLEER. The CDR3 is 15 amino acids. V gave up 0 bases and J gave up 3 bases; unmatched junction bases: 3. Here the CDR3 DNA reads TGCGCCAGCAGCCAAGATCCTAGCGGGGTCTACGAGCAGTACTTC. Protein: CASSQDPSGVYEQYF.

The chain links TRBV5-1 to TRBJ2-5; TRBD2 matches 7 bases. J was trimmed by 2 bases and V by 7 bases; bases with no gene match: 5. Germline V gene data show CDR1 as SGHRS and CDR2 as YFSETQ. The CDR3 runs to 13 residues. Here the CDR3 reads CASWSGNQETQYF. The CDR3 nucleotides read TGCGCCAGCTGGAGCGGGAATCAAGAGACCCAGTACTTC.

A remark on this clone: One end of the junction fails to match germline, which may point to a read error. V gene TRBV6-5 combines with J gene TRBJ2-1; D might be TRBD2 (6 bases). CDR3 size: 14 residues. Germline V CDR1 and CDR2: MNHEY, SVGAGI. The CDR3 reads CASRYSGLSNEQFF. CDR3 nucleotides: TGTGCCAGCAGGTACTCGGGACTCTCAAATGAGCAGTTCTTC.

The chain joins TRBV5-4 to TRBJ2-7, with D tentatively TRBD1 (6 bases). The germline CDR1 and CDR2 sequences are SGHNT and YYREEE (reference sequence). Trimming took 1 base from V and 3 from J, leaving 11 bases between them. The CDR3 spans 14 residues. The CDR3 coding sequence is TGTGCCAGCAGCTTGTTTGGACAGAACTACGAGCAGTACTTC. Protein: CASSLFGQNYEQYF.

The rearrangement joins TRBV10-1 to TRBJ2-1, with D tentatively TRBD1 (6 bases). Germline V gives CDR1 WNHNN, CDR2 SYGVQD (reference sequence). Trimming left V 2 bases short and J 7 bases short, with 15 bases between. This CDR3 is built from 15 residues. Here the CDR3 DNA reads TGCGCCAGCAGTGAGGGGGGCCCCTTAGGGAATGAGCAGTTCTTC. Protein sequence: CASSEGGPLGNEQFF.

The chain recombines TRBV15 with TRBJ1-5; D is ambiguous. Between the trimmed V and J ends, which lost 5 bases and 2 bases, there was a span of 13 bases. Germline V CDR1 and CDR2: LNHNV, YYDKDF (reference sequence). The CDR3 loop spans 15 amino acids. The CDR3 loop is CATSREGAGNQPQHF. The CDR3 region has the DNA TGTGCCACCAGCCGGGAGGGCGCGGGCAATCAGCCCCAGCATTTT.

The rearrangement joins TRBV19 to TRBJ2-7, with TRBD2 matching 12 bases. V lost 8 bases and J lost 8; bases outside the gene matches: 7. Germline CDR1 reads LNHDA; CDR2 reads SQIVND (reference sequence). This CDR3 region has 13 residues. The CDR3 spells CASGSSGRAQQYF. CDR3 sequence (DNA): TGTGCCAGTGGATCTAGCGGGAGGGCCCAGCAGTACTTC.

This chain links TRBV4-1 with TRBJ2-1, with TRBD2 as a possible D gene (6 bases). Germline assignment: CDR1 MGHRA and CDR2 YSYEKL. The CDR3 runs 17 residues. V was pared by 0 bases and J by 4 bases, with 16 bases between. In nucleotides, the CDR3 is TGCGCCAGCAGCCAAGATCGCGGGATCCCTACATACAATGAGCAGTTCTTC. Encoded protein: CASSQDRGIPTYNEQFF.

The chain carries TRBV7-3 and TRBJ2-3, with 7 bases matching TRBD2. Germline V lookup: CDR1 SGHTA, CDR2 FQGTGA. The ends lost 4 bases at V and 14 bases at J; junction bases unmatched: 9. The length of the CDR3 is 12 residues. CDR3 coding DNA: TGTGCCAGCAGCTCCGGGACTACCGGTCCGTATTTT. Translated: CASSSGTTGPYF.

The table lists this clone with a few counts. This chain connects TRBV7-2 to TRBJ2-7; no clear D gene. The CDR3 has 13 amino acids. V was cut by 2 bases and J by 3 bases, with 8 bases left in between. From germline, CDR1 is SGHTA and CDR2 FQGNSA. This CDR3 is CASSLIAGYEQYF. The CDR3 DNA sequence: TGTGCCAGCAGCTTAATTGCCGGCTACGAGCAGTACTTC.

V usage is TRBV28 and J usage is TRBJ1-1; maybe TRBD1 (6 bases). CDR1 MDHEN and CDR2 SYDVKM come from the germline V gene. Between the trimmed V and J ends, which lost 5 bases and 4 bases, there was a span of 20 bases. The CDR3 covers 16 residues. The CDR3 is CASSPLSRGLSTEAFF. The CDR3, as DNA: TGTGCCAGCAGTCCCCTATCGAGGGGGTTGAGCACTGAAGCTTTCTTT.